The next 19 T cell receptor beta chains were all read from a single sample in a study of blood T cell dynamics during melanoma immunotherapy. Assay: immunoSEQ multiplex PCR; the TCRdb copy retains only in-frame clones and omits some. The sample yields fewer than 15,000 clones, around nine tenths seen once. Described time point: week 3, after first cycle of checkpoint inhibitor. The sample here was blood, taken from a patient treated with checkpoint blockade. These TCRs come from a human donor with melanoma.

The chain is built from TRBV7-3 and TRBJ2-7; 10 nucleotides align to TRBD2. This CDR3 contains 15 residues. Germline values: CDR1 SGHTA, CDR2 FQGTGA. V gave up 4 bases and J gave up 2 bases; unmatched junction bases: 5. CDR3 protein: CASSSFSGRTYEQYF. The CDR3 DNA reads TGTGCCAGCAGCTCCTTTAGCGGGAGGACCTACGAGCAGTACTTC.

The DNA for the CDR3 is TGTGCCAGCTCACCACCGACGGGACAGGGCTATGGCTACACCTTC. Its translation: CASSPPTGQGYGYTF. The chain carries TRBV18 and TRBJ1-2; 9 bases are shared with TRBD1. CDR1 KGHSH and CDR2 LQKENI come from the germline V gene. J gave up 4 bases and V 0 bases, and 3 bases lay outside the gene matches. The CDR3 is 15 residues long.

CDR3 nucleotide sequence: TGTGCCAGCAGCTTAGAGTTGTATGGCTACACCTTC. It translates to CASSLELYGYTF. The genes are TRBV7-2 and TRBJ1-2; no definite D call. This CDR3 is built from 12 residues. Germline V gene lookup returns CDR1 SGHTA and CDR2 FQGNSA. V dropped 1 base and J dropped 5 bases, with 5 bases sitting between them.

The chain recombines TRBV15 with TRBJ2-7; D not certain. This CDR3 is built from 15 residues. The ends were cut back, 2 bases at V and 3 bases at J, with 14 bases in the middle. The germline V gene encodes CDR1 LNHNV and CDR2 YYDKDF (reference sequence). CDR3 amino acids: CATSRTRTGRYEQYF. The CDR3 DNA follows: TGTGCCACCAGCAGAACGCGGACCGGACGCTACGAGCAGTACTTC.

The chain carries TRBV7-2 and TRBJ2-3, with D perhaps TRBD1 (8 bases). Per the germline V gene, CDR1 is SGHTA and CDR2 is FQGNSA. Trimming pared 7 bases from V and 5 bases from J, leaving 22 bases between. The CDR3 totals 16 residues. Written as DNA, the CDR3 is TGTGCCAGCACCCGAGCTGGTACAGGGGGGGTAGATACGCAGTATTTT. It yields the protein CASTRAGTGGVDTQYF.

This clone was recorded a few times. This rearrangement joins TRBV4-3 to TRBJ1-6; no firm D call. CDR3 length: 17 amino acids. Germline-derived CDR1 and CDR2 are LGHNA and YSLEER. V lost 2 bases and J 2 bases, leaving 13 bases between the germline ends. This CDR3 is CASSQRDVGAYNSPLHF. CDR3 coding DNA: TGCGCCAGCAGCCAACGGGATGTGGGCGCCTATAATTCACCCCTCCACTTT.

The CDR3 region has the DNA TGTGCCAGCAGTCTGGGGCCACGGGCAAATGAAAAACTGTTTTTT. Its translation: CASSLGPRANEKLFF. J is TRBJ1-4 and V is TRBV6-5, with a weak D call TRBD1 (5 bases). V lost 5 bases and J 5 bases, leaving 15 bases between the germline ends. The CDR3 runs 15 residues. Germline V gives CDR1 MNHEY, CDR2 SVGAGI.

The chain combines TRBV19 with TRBJ1-3; the D gene is possibly TRBD1 (6 bases). Trimming left V 3 bases short and J 4 bases short, with 13 bases between. Germline V CDR1 and CDR2: LNHDA, SQIVND (reference sequence). The CDR3 covers 15 residues. As DNA, the CDR3 is TGTGCCAGTAGTATGCTACAGGGTACCGGAAACACCATATATTTT. Protein: CASSMLQGTGNTIYF.

The V call is TRBV18, the J call TRBJ2-7, with D maybe TRBD1 (5 bases). The CDR3 has 13 residues. Germline V gives CDR1 KGHSH, CDR2 LQKENI. The V and J ends lost 6 bases and 0 bases respectively, with 9 bases between them. For the CDR3, the DNA is TGTGCCAGCTCGCCTGACAGCTCCTACGAGCAGTACTTC. Encoded protein: CASSPDSSYEQYF. The full variable domain, completed using reference TRBV18 and TRBJ2-7, is NAGVMQNPRHLVRRRGQEARLRCSPMKGHSHVYWYRQLPEEGLKFMVYLQKENIIDESGMPKERFSAEFPKEGPSILRIQQVVRGDSAAYFCASSPDSSYEQYFGPGTRLTVT.

The chain uses TRBV11-2 and TRBJ2-7, with 13 bases identical to TRBD2. The CDR3 is 16 residues long. Looked up from germline, CDR1 is SGHAT and CDR2 is FQNNGV. V dropped 5 bases and J dropped 2; count of bases not matched to a gene: 6. This chain's CDR3 is CASSGTGLAGTYEQYF. For the CDR3, the DNA is TGTGCCAGCAGCGGAACGGGACTAGCGGGGACCTACGAGCAGTACTTC.

J is TRBJ2-1 and V is TRBV9, with 9 bases aligning to TRBD2. The germline V gene encodes CDR1 SGDLS and CDR2 YYNGEE. The CDR3 consists of 15 residues. V lost 5 bases, J lost 4 bases, and 7 bases stayed unmatched. The CDR3 protein is CASSRLADTYNEQFF. For the CDR3, the DNA is TGTGCCAGCAGTCGACTAGCGGATACATACAATGAGCAGTTCTTC.

The chain combines TRBV5-1 with TRBJ2-7; the match to TRBD1 covers 8 bases. The CDR3 extends over 12 amino acids. Germline CDR1 SGHRS, CDR2 YFSETQ. J was trimmed by 3 bases and V by 5 bases; bases with no gene match: 1. The CDR3: CASRDRVYEQYF. For the CDR3, the DNA is TGCGCCAGCAGGGACAGGGTCTACGAGCAGTACTTC.

The chain employs TRBV14 and TRBJ2-4; D unresolved. Trimming left V 1 base short and J 5 bases short, with 6 bases between. Germline V gene lookup returns CDR1 SGHDN and CDR2 FVKESK. CDR3 length: 13 residues. The CDR3 region is CASSQGYQNIQYF. CDR3 DNA: TGTGCCAGCAGCCAAGGTTACCAAAACATTCAGTACTTC.

This chain links TRBV28 with TRBJ2-7; 9 bases match TRBD1. The trim removed 3 bases at V and 4 bases at J, leaving 7 bases unmatched. Per germline, CDR1 MDHEN and CDR2 SYDVKM. The CDR3 length is 15 residues. The CDR3 loop reads CASSLGGTGRYEQYF. CDR3 coding DNA: TGTGCCAGCAGTTTGGGAGGGACAGGGAGATACGAGCAGTACTTC.

The rearrangement uses TRBV7-2 and TRBJ2-5; 12 positions match TRBD1. Trimming took 5 bases from V and 11 from J; bases not matched to a gene: 12. In germline, CDR1 is SGHTA, CDR2 FQGNSA. This CDR3 comprises 15 residues. The DNA of the CDR3 is TGTGCCAGCAGCCCCCAGGGACAGGGGGCGAGAGAGCAGTACTTC. Translating it yields CASSPQGQGAREQYF.

The chain combines TRBV11-3 with TRBJ1-5; D not resolved. CDR3 size: 14 residues. V gave up 6 bases and J gave up 2 bases, with 11 bases separating them. CDR1 SGHNT and CDR2 YENEEA come from the germline V gene. CDR3 residues: CASSFNWRNQPQHF. The CDR3 DNA reads TGTGCCAGCAGTTTCAATTGGCGCAATCAGCCCCAGCATTTT.

This clone was seen a single time. The rearrangement joins TRBV5-1 to TRBJ1-2; D not certain. The CDR3 covers 15 residues. Trimming shortened V by 0 bases and J by 1 base, and 10 bases separated the two germline ends. The germline gives CDR1 SGHRS, CDR2 YFSETQ. DNA of the CDR3: TGCGCCAGCAGCTTGGCGGCAGACCTTAACTATGGCTACACCTTC. Residues: CASSLAADLNYGYTF. Drawing the rest from reference TRBV5-1 and TRBJ1-2, the complete variable domain is KAGVTQTPRYLIKTRGQQVTLSCSPISGHRSVSWYQQTPGQGLQFLFEYFSETQRNKGNFPGRFSGRQFSNSRSEMNVSTLELGDSALYLCASSLAADLNYGYTFGSGTRLTVV.

V gene TRBV27 combines with J gene TRBJ2-5, with 12 bases identical to TRBD2. CDR1 is MNHEY, CDR2 SMNVEV, per germline (reference sequence). The CDR3 extends over 16 amino acids. J gave up 2 bases and V 5 bases, and 6 bases lay outside the gene matches. CDR3 DNA: TGTGCCAGCAGTCGGACTAGCGGGACATATCAAGAGACCCAGTACTTC. It is translated as CASSRTSGTYQETQYF.

CDR3 in amino acids: CASRPGGRSTQYF. CDR3 in DNA: TGTGCCAGCAGACCCGGGGGTCGGTCGACCCAGTACTTC. The gene calls are TRBV28 and TRBJ2-5; TRBD2 is a possible D gene (6 bases). The CDR3 spans 13 residues. V was clipped by 6 bases and J by 7 bases, with 15 bases between them. Looked up from germline, CDR1 is MDHEN and CDR2 is SYDVKM.